The 25 T cell receptor beta chains below come from one sample, sequenced in a study of blood T cell repertoires in COVID-19. Data came from immunoSEQ multiplex PCR; TCRdb stores just in-frame clones and leaves some out. In the table there are a few hundred thousand clones, more than 65% of which are singletons. Sample: peripheral blood. Receptors originate from a middle-aged woman who had recovered from COVID-19.

This chain uses TRBV19 with TRBJ1-2, with 8 positions matching TRBD1. This CDR3 has 14 amino acids. Germline CDR1 LNHDA, CDR2 SQIVND (reference sequence). With V trimmed by 6 bases and J by 7 bases, 10 bases remained unmatched. CDR3 loop: CASRVQGVAFGYTF. The CDR3 DNA follows: TGTGCCAGTAGGGTACAGGGGGTCGCGTTTGGCTACACCTTC.

The gene calls are TRBV7-2 and TRBJ1-2; TRBD1 might be the D (6 bases). The germline CDR1 and CDR2 sequences are SGHTA and FQGNSA. Trimming removed 5 bases from V and 8 bases from J, with 21 bases in between. There are 15 residues in the CDR3. CDR3 bases: TGTGCCAGCAGCGTTGGACAACAGGGATTCGGGGGCTACACCTTC. Its translation is CASSVGQQGFGGYTF.

The CDR3 sequence is CASSMNGQDIDTEAFF. The CDR3 nucleotides are TGCGCCAGCAGCATGAATGGACAGGACATTGACACTGAAGCTTTCTTT. The chain recombines TRBV5-1 with TRBJ1-1; 7 nucleotides align to TRBD1. The CDR3 runs to 16 residues. V lost 4 bases and J lost 3; bases outside the gene matches: 12. CDR1 SGHRS and CDR2 YFSETQ come from the germline V gene.

This chain uses TRBV5-3 with TRBJ2-3, with TRBD1 identical over 8 bases. TRBV5-3 qualifies as an ORF whose function is uncertain. There are 20 residues in the CDR3. The J segment lost 6 bases and the V segment lost 4 bases, leaving 25 bases of the junction unmatched. This CDR3 reads CARSLIPHFLDRGLWDTQYF. The CDR3 coding sequence is TGTGCCAGAAGCCTCATCCCCCATTTCTTAGACAGGGGTTTATGGGATACGCAGTATTTT.

The sample holds one count of this clone. The chain joins TRBV18 to TRBJ2-7, with D possibly TRBD2 on 5 matching bases. Trimming left V 2 bases short and J 8 bases short, with 7 bases between. CDR1 and CDR2 (germline): KGHSH, LQKENI. There are 11 residues in the CDR3. DNA for the CDR3: TGTGCCAGCTCACCAGAGGGAAAGCAGTACTTC. Protein product: CASSPEGKQYF.

The chain uses TRBV19 and TRBJ2-7; D is perhaps TRBD1 (6 bases). The CDR3 spans 15 residues. V was cut by 6 bases and J by 2 bases, with 17 bases left in between. Germline V lookup: CDR1 LNHDA, CDR2 SQIVND (reference sequence). CDR3 amino acids: CASRKDSRDTYEQYF. CDR3 DNA sequence: TGTGCCAGTAGGAAGGATAGCCGGGACACCTACGAGCAGTACTTC.

J is TRBJ2-7 and V is TRBV10-3; 9 bases are a match to TRBD1. In germline, CDR1 is ENHRY, CDR2 SYGVKD. The J segment lost 5 bases and the V segment lost 6 bases, leaving 11 bases of the junction unmatched. This CDR3 has 15 amino acids. The CDR3: CAIRAGQGLRNEQYF. CDR3 nucleotides: TGTGCCATCAGGGCGGGACAGGGTTTGAGAAACGAGCAGTACTTC.

The rearrangement uses TRBV7-8 and TRBJ2-1; the match to TRBD2 covers 8 bases. In germline, CDR1 is SGHVS, CDR2 FQNEAQ. J lost 4 bases, V lost 1 base, and 9 bases had no gene match. This CDR3 region has 17 residues. Here the CDR3 reads CASSLVAGGTIYNEQFF. The CDR3 DNA is TGTGCCAGCAGCTTAGTGGCGGGGGGCACAATATACAATGAGCAGTTCTTC. The variable domain in full, with the rest retrieved from reference TRBV7-8 and TRBJ2-1, is GAGVSQSPRYKVAKRGQDVALRCDPISGHVSLFWYQQALGQGPEFLTYFQNEAQLDKSGLPSDRFFAERPEGSVSTLKIQRTQQEDSAVYLCASSLVAGGTIYNEQFFGPGTRLTVL.

The chain recombines TRBV5-1 with TRBJ1-2; 9 bases match TRBD1. The junction had 9 bases not matched to a gene; V was cut back by 6 bases and J by 6 bases. Germline-derived CDR1 and CDR2 are SGHRS and YFSETQ. This CDR3 spans 14 amino acids. CDR3 sequence (DNA): TGCGCCAGCAACAGCGGAACAGGGGGCGATGGCTACACCTTC. Translating it yields CASNSGTGGDGYTF. The whole variable domain, filled in from reference TRBV5-1 and TRBJ1-2, reads KAGVTQTPRYLIKTRGQQVTLSCSPISGHRSVSWYQQTPGQGLQFLFEYFSETQRNKGNFPGRFSGRQFSNSRSEMNVSTLELGDSALYLCASNSGTGGDGYTFGSGTRLTVV.

V and J are TRBV11-2 and TRBJ2-7; no definite D call. Trimming left V 5 bases short and J 0 bases short, with 14 bases between. Germline CDR1 SGHAT, CDR2 FQNNGV. The CDR3 runs to 15 residues. In nucleotides, the CDR3 is TGTGCCAGCAGCGATTCAACTGAGCTCTCCTACGAGCAGTACTTC. It yields the protein CASSDSTELSYEQYF.

The V call is TRBV5-4, the J call TRBJ2-2; TRBD1 matches at 7 bases. The CDR3 consists of 16 residues. Per the germline V gene, CDR1 is SGHNT and CDR2 is YYREEE (reference sequence). V dropped 4 bases and J dropped 0; count of bases not matched to a gene: 6. CDR3 in amino acids: CASSDNQGANTGELFF. CDR3 nucleotide sequence: TGTGCCAGCAGCGACAATCAGGGGGCGAACACCGGGGAGCTGTTTTTT.

The chain couples TRBV18 to TRBJ1-1, with 8 positions matching TRBD1. With 4 bases clipped from V and 0 bases from J, the junction kept 10 bases outside the gene matches. Germline V gene data show CDR1 as KGHSH and CDR2 as LQKENI. The CDR3 is 17 amino acids. This chain's CDR3 is CASSQIQGGTMNTEAFF. The CDR3 bases are TGTGCCAGCTCACAGATACAGGGGGGCACAATGAACACTGAAGCTTTCTTT.

The V and J genes are TRBV20-1 and TRBJ2-1; no reliable D call. Trimming removed 3 bases from V and 0 bases from J, with 15 bases in between. Germline V gene lookup returns CDR1 DFQATT and CDR2 SNEGSKA (reference sequence). This CDR3 has 16 residues. CDR3: CSASLASSSSYNEQFF. The CDR3, as DNA: TGCAGTGCTAGTTTGGCTAGTTCAAGCTCCTACAATGAGCAGTTCTTC.

The chain carries TRBV6-4 and TRBJ2-2, with 7 positions matching TRBD2. The CDR3 has 15 residues. Germline CDR1 and CDR2: MRHNA and SNTAGT. V shed 8 bases, J shed 7 bases, and the junction held 13 bases outside the gene matches. CDR3 bases: TGTGCCAGCTCACGAGCGGGGCTGGGTAACGGGGAGCTGTTTTTT. It specifies CASSRAGLGNGELFF.

The chain has TRBV7-2 and TRBJ2-3, with unresolved D. The CDR3 totals 13 residues. Germline V gene lookup returns CDR1 SGHTA and CDR2 FQGNSA. V lost 2 bases and J 4 bases, leaving 7 bases between the germline ends. CDR3 in amino acids: CASSLYGADTQYF. The CDR3 nucleotides are TGTGCCAGCAGCTTATATGGAGCAGATACGCAGTATTTT.

V usage is TRBV27 and J usage is TRBJ2-7, with 8 bases matching TRBD2. Germline V gene data show CDR1 as MNHEY and CDR2 as SMNVEV (reference sequence). The CDR3 loop spans 14 amino acids. V trimming: 5 bases; J trimming: 4 bases; junction bases outside the gene matches: 7. CDR3: CASSRSGGFYEQYF. The DNA of the CDR3 is TGTGCCAGCAGTCGGAGCGGGGGCTTTTACGAGCAGTACTTC.

The chain carries TRBV7-9 and TRBJ1-5, with 7 bases aligning to TRBD1. CDR3 length: 15 residues. Trimming took 1 base from V and 4 from J; bases not matched to a gene: 4. Germline lookup yields CDR1 SEHNR and CDR2 FQNEAQ (reference sequence). In nucleotides, the CDR3 is TGTGCCAGCAGCTTAGGCACAGGGGAAAATCAGCCCCAGCATTTT. Protein sequence: CASSLGTGENQPQHF.

The rearrangement uses TRBV9 and TRBJ2-2, with TRBD2 matching over 13 bases. Germline CDR1 reads SGDLS; CDR2 reads YYNGEE. The junction had 7 bases not matched to a gene; V was cut back by 3 bases and J by 2 bases. CDR3 length: 18 amino acids. The chain's CDR3 is CASSGTSGGYLNTGELFF. As DNA, the CDR3 is TGTGCCAGCAGCGGGACTAGCGGGGGATATCTCAACACCGGGGAGCTGTTTTTT.

V is TRBV18 and J is TRBJ2-1; 9 bases fit TRBD1. Germline V CDR1 and CDR2: KGHSH, LQKENI. CDR3 size: 15 residues. The V segment lost 6 bases and the J segment 7 bases; nucleotides outside the gene matches: 10. This CDR3 is CASSLTGGESNEQFF. CDR3 nucleotides: TGTGCCAGCTCGCTTACAGGGGGCGAGTCGAATGAGCAGTTCTTC.

This clone was detected a few times. As DNA, the CDR3 is TGTGCCAGCAGTGAATCAGGGGTTATCCATCAGCCCCAGCATTTT. Protein product: CASSESGVIHQPQHF. The chain carries TRBV2 and TRBJ1-5, with a weak D call TRBD1 (6 bases). CDR3 length equals 15 residues. Germline V gene sequence: CDR1 SNHLY, CDR2 FYNNEI. Trimming left V 2 bases short and J 5 bases short, with 13 bases between.

The J gene is TRBJ2-1, the V gene TRBV18; the match to TRBD2 covers 14 bases. This CDR3 has 21 amino acids. Per the germline V gene, CDR1 is KGHSH and CDR2 is LQKENI. With 4 bases clipped from V and 0 bases from J, the junction kept 14 bases outside the gene matches. The CDR3 region is CASSLWTSGGTQPGSYNEQFF. The CDR3 DNA follows: TGTGCCAGCTCACTTTGGACTAGCGGGGGGACTCAACCTGGCTCCTACAATGAGCAGTTCTTC.

This chain links TRBV10-3 with TRBJ1-1, with D possibly TRBD1 on 6 matching bases. The CDR3 consists of 13 residues. V was trimmed by 11 bases and J by 5 bases, leaving 18 bases between them. Looked up from germline, CDR1 is ENHRY and CDR2 is SYGVKD. The CDR3, as DNA: TGTGCCGTTGTCGGACAGTCGGTAACTGAAGCTTTCTTT. Protein product: CAVVGQSVTEAFF.

The J gene is TRBJ1-6, the V gene TRBV28; D gene unclear. V lost 5 bases to trimming and J lost 7 bases, with 6 bases between them. This CDR3 has 12 residues. Germline V CDR1 and CDR2: MDHEN, SYDVKM. The CDR3 spells CASSPVNSPLHF. The CDR3 bases are TGTGCCAGCAGTCCAGTGAATTCACCCCTCCACTTT.

V usage is TRBV5-5 and J usage is TRBJ2-1; no firm D call. This CDR3 comprises 12 residues. The V gene's germline CDR1 is SGHKS and CDR2 YYEKEE (reference sequence). V was clipped by 0 bases and J by 5 bases, with 3 bases between them. Here the CDR3 reads CASSLGDNEQFF. CDR3 nucleotides: TGTGCCAGCAGCTTGGGCGACAATGAGCAGTTCTTC.

The chain uses TRBV11-3 and TRBJ1-1; 7 bases match TRBD1. Trimming at V came to 0 bases and at J to 4 bases, leaving 8 bases not matched to a gene. This CDR3 is built from 16 residues. The germline gives CDR1 SGHNT, CDR2 YENEEA. The CDR3 reads CASSLDLQGRVTEAFF. The CDR3 nucleotides are TGTGCCAGCAGCTTAGACTTACAGGGGCGAGTCACTGAAGCTTTCTTT.